These 10 T cell receptor beta chains originate from one sample sequenced in a study of blood T cell repertoires in COVID-19. The method was immunoSEQ multiplex PCR; TCRdb's version includes in-frame clones alone and lacks a portion of them. This table has about 270,000 clones, 70% to 90% appearing once. Specimen: PBMCs or T cells enriched from blood (not recorded which). The receptors stem from a woman in her sixties in a cohort exposed to, infected with or recovered from COVID-19 (not recorded which).

In nucleotides, the CDR3 is TGTGCCAGCAGCCAAAGAGACAGGGGCAGGGAATCGGATGAAAAACTGTTTTTT. Translated: CASSQRDRGRESDEKLFF. The chain couples TRBV3-1 (or the pseudogene TRBV3-2) to TRBJ1-4; 8 nucleotides align to TRBD1. The germline CDR1 and CDR2 sequences are LGHDT and YNNKEL (reference sequence). This CDR3 contains 18 residues. V was pared by 2 bases and J by 6 bases, with 14 bases of the junction left unmatched.

CDR3 region: CASSLTGPSYEQYF. In DNA form, the CDR3 reads TGTGCCAGCAGTTTAACAGGGCCCTCCTACGAGCAGTACTTC. The chain couples TRBV27 to TRBJ2-7, with a possible D match to TRBD1 (6 bases). V was cut by 2 bases and J by 0 bases, with 8 bases left in between. CDR1 and CDR2 from the germline V gene are MNHEY and SMNVEV (reference sequence). This CDR3 region has 14 residues.

The CDR3 region has the DNA TGTGCCAGCAGCCCTCCGGGACAGGCCTATGGCTACACCTTC. Its translation is CASSPPGQAYGYTF. V and J are TRBV5-6 and TRBJ1-2, with 8 bases lining up with TRBD1. The CDR3 consists of 14 residues. V lost 4 bases and J lost 4; bases outside the gene matches: 6. The germline V gene encodes CDR1 SGHDT and CDR2 YYEEEE.

The J gene is TRBJ1-1, the V gene TRBV18; D unclear. Trimming stripped 2 bases from V and 6 bases from J, with 10 bases between. There are 13 residues in the CDR3. From germline, CDR1 is KGHSH and CDR2 LQKENI. This CDR3 reads CASSPFNGAEAFF. CDR3 in DNA: TGTGCCAGCTCACCATTTAACGGAGCTGAAGCTTTCTTT.

This rearrangement joins TRBV5-4 to TRBJ2-7; 8 nucleotides align to TRBD1. With V trimmed by 4 bases and J by 3 bases, 3 bases remained unmatched. This CDR3 is built from 13 residues. From germline, CDR1 is SGHNT and CDR2 YYREEE (reference sequence). The CDR3 is CASSTGQVYEQYF. The CDR3 bases are TGTGCCAGCAGCACGGGACAGGTCTACGAGCAGTACTTC.

The rearrangement uses TRBV7-3 and TRBJ2-5; 8 bases align to TRBD2. Per germline, CDR1 SGHTA and CDR2 FQGTGA. CDR3 length: 14 amino acids. V lost 6 bases and J lost 4; bases outside the gene matches: 7. In DNA form, the CDR3 reads TGTGCCAGCAGTCCCATGGCGGGAGGAGAGACCCAGTACTTC. Amino acids: CASSPMAGGETQYF.

The chain combines TRBV6-5 with TRBJ1-2; D not certain. Per the germline V gene, CDR1 is MNHEY and CDR2 is SVGAGI. The CDR3 loop spans 11 amino acids. Trimming cost V 8 bases and J 3 bases, with 7 bases left between them. In nucleotides, the CDR3 is TGTGCCAGCGGGCGGGACTATGGCTACACCTTC. It translates to CASGRDYGYTF.

The genes are TRBV6-5 and TRBJ1-3; perhaps TRBD1 as D (5 bases). The V and J ends lost 6 bases and 1 base respectively, with 10 bases between them. CDR3 length: 14 residues. Germline CDR1 reads MNHEY; CDR2 reads SVGAGI. The CDR3 region is CASSAQASGNTIYF. The CDR3 region has the DNA TGTGCCAGCAGCGCACAGGCGTCTGGAAACACCATATATTTT.

The rearrangement joins TRBV19 to TRBJ2-6; possible D gene TRBD2, 5 bases. Between the trimmed V and J ends, which lost 8 bases and 0 bases, there was a span of 11 bases. Germline V gene lookup returns CDR1 LNHDA and CDR2 SQIVND (reference sequence). The CDR3 totals 15 residues. Here the CDR3 DNA reads TGTGCCAGTCAATCGGGGAGCTCTGGGGCCAACGTCCTGACTTTC. Protein sequence: CASQSGSSGANVLTF. The variable domain in full, completed from reference TRBV19 and TRBJ2-6, reads DGGITQSPKYLFRKEGQNVTLSCEQNLNHDAMYWYRQDPGQGLRLIYYSQIVNDFQKGDIAEGYSVSREKKESFPLTVTSAQKNPTAFYLCASQSGSSGANVLTFGAGSRLTVL.

The V and J genes are TRBV7-3 and TRBJ2-7; 12 bases are shared with TRBD2. CDR3 length: 16 amino acids. The germline V gene has CDR1 SGHTA and CDR2 FQGTGA. The V segment lost 1 base and the J segment 5 bases; nucleotides outside the gene matches: 6. The chain's CDR3 is CASSLKSSGRAHEQYF. CDR3 coding DNA: TGTGCCAGCAGCTTAAAATCTAGCGGGAGGGCCCACGAGCAGTACTTC.